This T cell receptor beta chain was obtained from a study of vaccination effects on CD4 cells after COVID-19. Study details: Sampling occurred a median 72 days post second dose, range 14 to 241. Whole-study findings and limits: In people who had recovered, most post-vaccine spike-reactive clones were new vaccine-induced clones. Few convalescent patients, and no early post-infection timepoints, were available to the study.

In regard to this clone: Antigen specificity is unknown.

The CDR3 is 16 residues long. The germline gives CDR1 SGHAT, CDR2 FQDESV (reference sequence). The V segment lost 1 base and the J segment 0 bases; nucleotides outside the gene matches: 3. The repertoire was sequenced with immunoSEQ multiplex PCR; TCRdb's copy has only in-frame clones and lacks some. Seen here are 40,000 to 45,000 clones, just over 75% observed once, and the top ten hold 3.6%. Culture lasted roughly eleven days before CD4+ T cell isolation. Convalescent patients had PCR-confirmed SARS-CoV-2 infection between March and December 2020. Of the BNT162b2 and mRNA-1273 vaccines, participants received two doses of one or the other. The authors replaced half the medium with IL-2 medium on days 3 and 7.

The input for sequencing was CD4+ T cells from PBMCs cultured without peptide, taken after COVID-19 vaccination. The TCR originated in a human donor who had a prior SARS-CoV-2 infection. This chain links TRBV11-1 with TRBJ2-3; TRBD2 matches at 8 bases. The DNA of the CDR3 is TGTGCCAGCAGCTTAGGGCGGGGGGCTAGCACAGATACGCAGTATTTT. Protein sequence: CASSLGRGASTDTQYF.